Listed here are 19 T cell receptor beta chains from one sample, sequenced in a study of blood T cell repertoires in COVID-19. TCRdb's copy holds only in-frame clones and misses some; the assay was immunoSEQ multiplex PCR. The sample carries 90,000 to 130,000 clones, roughly 86% recorded once. The sequencing sample was made of peripheral blood. The origin of the receptors is a man aged 40-49 years with acute or convalescent COVID-19.

This chain links TRBV6-5 with TRBJ1-2, with TRBD1 identical over 8 bases. Germline trimming cut 2 bases from V and 10 bases from J; bases unmatched to any gene: 3. The germline V gene has CDR1 MNHEY and CDR2 SVGAGI. The length of the CDR3 is 12 residues. The CDR3 DNA sequence: TGTGCCAGCAGTTACGGACAGGGCCCCTACACCTTC. Its protein is CASSYGQGPYTF.

The chain couples TRBV2 to TRBJ1-6; D gene uncertain. Germline V lookup: CDR1 SNHLY, CDR2 FYNNEI. The V end was cut by 10 bases, the J end by 0 bases, with 10 bases between. There are 14 residues in the CDR3. Here the CDR3 DNA reads TGTGCCACCTTAGGGAGCTCCTATAATTCACCCCTCCACTTT. This codes for CATLGSSYNSPLHF.

This sequence joins TRBV2 and TRBJ2-1; 8 bases line up with TRBD2. The CDR3 has 13 amino acids. V dropped 8 bases and J dropped 9; count of bases not matched to a gene: 9. Germline V gene data show CDR1 as SNHLY and CDR2 as FYNNEI. The CDR3, as DNA: TGTGCCAGCGGGGGGACTAGAGATGGTGAGCAGTTCTTC. Amino acid sequence: CASGGTRDGEQFF.

This chain joins TRBV5-4 and TRBJ1-6; 8 bases map to TRBD1. The CDR3 extends over 15 amino acids. V lost 4 bases, J lost 9 bases, and 9 bases stayed unmatched. Looked up from germline, CDR1 is SGHNT and CDR2 is YYREEE (reference sequence). The CDR3 protein is CASSPQTGAGSPLHF. The CDR3 DNA reads as TGTGCCAGCAGCCCACAGACAGGGGCGGGTTCACCCCTCCACTTT.

The chain's CDR3 is CASSLKAGAGTTEAFF. The CDR3 DNA is TGTGCCAGCAGCTTAAAGGCGGGGGCCGGCACAACTGAAGCTTTCTTT. The chain uses TRBV7-9 and TRBJ1-1; a possible D gene is TRBD1 (6 bases). The CDR3 spans 16 residues. Trimming cost V 2 bases and J 5 bases, with 18 bases left between them. Germline V gives CDR1 SEHNR, CDR2 FQNEAQ (reference sequence).

The chain links TRBV5-4 to TRBJ2-1, with D possibly TRBD2 on 5 matching bases. The CDR3 is made up of 17 amino acids. Per the germline V gene, CDR1 is SGHNT and CDR2 is YYREEE (reference sequence). Trimming pared 4 bases from V and 9 bases from J, leaving 26 bases between. CDR3 loop: CASSPHGVALQTSEQFF. CDR3 coding DNA: TGTGCCAGCAGCCCGCACGGGGTAGCATTACAAACTTCTGAGCAGTTCTTC.

This chain connects TRBV7-8 to TRBJ1-1; D is unresolved. Trimming cost V 1 base and J 0 bases, with 12 bases left between them. Germline CDR1 SGHVS, CDR2 FQNEAQ. The CDR3 runs 16 residues. CDR3 loop: CASSLEVWAMNTEAFF. The CDR3 bases are TGTGCCAGCAGCTTAGAGGTCTGGGCCATGAACACTGAAGCTTTCTTT.

The rearrangement uses TRBV6-5 and TRBJ1-4, with D possibly matching TRBD1 (6 bases). The V end lost 7 bases, the J end lost 8 bases, and 17 bases lay between the germline ends. In germline, CDR1 is MNHEY, CDR2 SVGAGI. The CDR3 extends over 14 amino acids. CDR3 sequence (DNA): TGTGCCAGCATTGGGGGCATGGATGACGAAAAACTGTTTTTT. Translation: CASIGGMDDEKLFF.

V gene TRBV18 combines with J gene TRBJ2-6, with D tentatively TRBD1 (5 bases). This CDR3 is built from 17 residues. CDR1 and CDR2 from the germline V gene are KGHSH and LQKENI. Trimming shortened V by 5 bases and J by 0 bases, and 14 bases separated the two germline ends. CDR3 bases: TGTGCCAGCTCAGGGATGACAGCTCCCTCTGGGGCCAACGTCCTGACTTTC. Translating gives CASSGMTAPSGANVLTF.

The chain combines TRBV9 with TRBJ1-1; a weak D match, TRBD1 (5 bases). Germline CDR1 SGDLS, CDR2 YYNGEE. Between the trimmed V and J ends, which lost 0 bases and 6 bases, there was a span of 12 bases. The CDR3 contains 14 residues. CDR3 loop: CASSVVVETAEAFF. The CDR3 coding sequence is TGTGCCAGCAGCGTAGTTGTGGAGACAGCTGAAGCTTTCTTT.

This sequence joins TRBV18 and TRBJ1-2, with TRBD1 matching 7 bases. The germline CDR1 and CDR2 sequences are KGHSH and LQKENI. The CDR3 length is 14 residues. Unmatched junction bases numbered 5, after V lost 3 bases and J lost 4 bases. The CDR3 is CASSPVQGTYGYTF. The CDR3 nucleotides are TGTGCCAGCTCACCCGTACAGGGGACCTATGGCTACACCTTC.

The rearrangement joins TRBV30 to TRBJ2-7; unclear D gene. The V and J ends lost 2 bases and 3 bases respectively, with 14 bases between them. The CDR3 is made up of 14 amino acids. Germline values: CDR1 GTSNPN, CDR2 SVGIG (reference sequence). CDR3 sequence reads: CAWSLQSFFYEQYF. CDR3 in DNA: TGTGCCTGGAGTTTACAGAGTTTTTTCTACGAGCAGTACTTC.

The rearrangement links TRBV7-6 to TRBJ2-3, with unresolved D. Germline V gives CDR1 SGHVS, CDR2 FNYEAQ. V lost 4 bases and J lost 6, with 8 bases in between. This CDR3 comprises 12 residues. CDR3 sequence (DNA): TGTGCCAGCAGCTCATGGCGGGATACGCAGTATTTT. Translated: CASSSWRDTQYF.

The chain joins TRBV9 to TRBJ1-1, with no clear D. CDR3 length equals 14 residues. With 0 bases removed from V and 1 base from J, the gap between germline ends came to 7 bases. Germline values: CDR1 SGDLS, CDR2 YYNGEE. CDR3 sequence: CASSVVRSNTEAFF. The CDR3 bases are TGTGCCAGCAGCGTAGTTCGGTCGAACACTGAAGCTTTCTTT.

CDR3 nucleotide sequence: TGTGCCAGCAGCCAGTCATCGAACACTGAAGCTTTCTTT. Translation: CASSQSSNTEAFF. The rearrangement joins TRBV11-3 to TRBJ1-1; no clear D. The CDR3 totals 13 residues. CDR1 and CDR2 (germline): SGHNT, YENEEA. The V end lost 5 bases, the J end lost 1 base, and 8 bases lay between the germline ends.

In this sample, this clone turned up a few times. The chain uses TRBV6-4 and TRBJ2-1; TRBD2 agrees at 9 bases. V shed 4 bases and J 7 bases; nucleotides not matched to a gene: 8. The CDR3 sequence is 15 residues long. From germline, CDR1 is MRHNA and CDR2 SNTAGT. The CDR3 here is CASSVSAGGPNEQFF. The CDR3 DNA is TGTGCCAGCAGTGTCTCGGCGGGGGGGCCGAATGAGCAGTTCTTC.

The rearrangement joins TRBV19 to TRBJ1-6, with D maybe TRBD1 (5 bases). Trimming stripped 0 bases from V and 9 bases from J, with 9 bases between. This CDR3 is 14 amino acids long. Germline assignment: CDR1 LNHDA and CDR2 SQIVND (reference sequence). DNA for the CDR3: TGTGCCAGTAGTATAGACAGGGAATCTTCACCCCTCCACTTT. Translated, it gives CASSIDRESSPLHF.

This clone has just one count. The chain is built from TRBV5-1 and TRBJ2-5; perhaps TRBD1 as D (6 bases). The V end lost 3 bases, the J end lost 5 bases, and 14 bases lay between the germline ends. Germline assignment: CDR1 SGHRS and CDR2 YFSETQ. The length of the CDR3 is 14 residues. CDR3 loop: CASSWGGGEETQYF. CDR3 sequence (DNA): TGCGCCAGCAGCTGGGGTGGGGGCGAGGAGACCCAGTACTTC.

The J gene is TRBJ1-1, the V gene TRBV2; D is possibly TRBD1 (6 bases). Trimming pared 7 bases from V and 5 bases from J, leaving 14 bases between. This CDR3 comprises 13 residues. Germline V CDR1 and CDR2: SNHLY, FYNNEI. This CDR3 is CASIREGDTEAFF. DNA of the CDR3: TGTGCCAGCATCAGAGAGGGGGATACTGAAGCTTTCTTT.